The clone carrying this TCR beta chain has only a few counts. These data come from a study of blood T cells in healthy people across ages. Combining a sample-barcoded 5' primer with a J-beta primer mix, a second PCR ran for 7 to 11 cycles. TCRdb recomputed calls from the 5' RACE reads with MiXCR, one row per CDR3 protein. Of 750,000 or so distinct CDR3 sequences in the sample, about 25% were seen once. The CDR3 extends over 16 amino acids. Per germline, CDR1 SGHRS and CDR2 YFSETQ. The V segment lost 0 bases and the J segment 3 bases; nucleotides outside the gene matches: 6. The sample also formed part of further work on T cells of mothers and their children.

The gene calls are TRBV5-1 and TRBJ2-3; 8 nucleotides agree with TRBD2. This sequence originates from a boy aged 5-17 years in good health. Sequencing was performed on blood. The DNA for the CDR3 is TGCGCCAGCAGCTTGGCCGGGAGGGAGTGGACAGATACGCAGTATTTT. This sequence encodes CASSLAGREWTDTQYF.